This TCR beta chain is from a study of molecular identifiers for immune sequencing clone quantification (dated by TCRdb to 2016 to 2019). Some background on the complete study: In a replicate experiment, RNA from roughly 20,000 or 100,000 naive CD8 T cells was split into five aliquots, four of which were sequenced. The study was a methods study using CD8 T cells to benchmark molecular-identifier clustering-based TCR repertoire sequencing (MIDCIRS) and TCR RNA copy counting. Broad study findings and their caveats: When barcode sub-clustering was not used, chimeric consensus sequences inflated TCR diversity, with chimeras reaching as high as 47%. Highly expanded clone sizes could be underestimated if identical TCR molecules share a barcode. Even against a background of about 960,000 naive CD8 T cells, spiked-in Jurkat TCR RNA amounting to a single cell's worth was reported to be detectable. Modeling indicated 2.5 to 3 TCR RNA copies recovered per cell, compared with around 10 by digital PCR, which implies a capture efficiency of around 30%. Naive libraries contained spiked-in Jurkat TCR RNA (approximately ten copies' worth), which is not part of the donor repertoire. In CMV-specific effector cells, clones with more than 20 RNA copies contained over 97% of molecules, whereas in naive cells such clones contained under 1% of molecules.

Libraries of naive CD8 T cells were built from anywhere between roughly 18,000 and 1,000,000 sorted cells, with 10%, 30% or 50% of the purified RNA used. Naive CD8 T cells were FACS-sorted as CD8+CD4-CCR7+CD45RA+ on a BD FACSAria II into RLT Plus buffer. To test detection sensitivity, Jurkat RNA equivalent to more than eight TCR copies was spiked into samples of roughly 19,000-1,000,000 naive CD8 T cells. CD8 T cells were enriched using RosetteSep CD8+ T Cell Enrichment Cocktail and Ficoll-Paque, and the enriched cells then underwent ACK red cell lysis. Ten or more counts support this clonotype. The antigen this receptor binds is unknown. Qualities for individual bases were not recorded, and no much larger clone is one base off. The library was produced with PCR. These reads were obtained on an Illumina HiSeq 4000. Bulk TCR libraries were prepared as previously described, using TCR primers listed in Table S5. Total RNA was purified with the Qiagen AllPrep DNA/RNA kit. Reads from multiple sequencing runs of the same library were pooled before analysis. Turning to the authors' computational methods: Reads were retained only if the reads had an exact TCR constant sequence, and the retained reads were trimmed to 150 nt and grouped according to their 12-nt molecular barcodes. Reads in each barcode group were sub-clustered using a 15% Levenshtein threshold, and a quality-weighted consensus sequence was built for each RNA molecule. Non-functional sequences were removed, as were lower-count sequences one edit away from another. Based on a fit of two negative binomial distributions, barcode sub-clusters having less than 20% of the maximum read count were discarded. Through fastp at Q25 and MiXCR, TCRdb rebuilt clones from the public reads, retaining in-frame beta chains. When rows share a CDR3 protein, they turn into one entry using the most common DNA and genes. These V and J calls rely on TCRdb rather than the paper's analysis. The sample table records about 500,000 distinct CDR3 sequences; around 21% of these occur just once. 0.65% to 0.95% of the sample is in the top ten clones.

From the germline V gene (reference sequence), CDR1 is SGHNT and CDR2 is YYREEE. The CDR3 spans 14 residues, from the cysteine through the phenylalanine. Left in the record is the CDR3 DNA by itself, 42 bases read in frame from the first base. V is shortened by 0 bases, J by 3 bases, and the region joining them spans 8 bases. The sequence was collected from a human donor in good health. Some libraries in this study had Jurkat cell RNA spiked in. The chain couples TRBV5-4 to TRBJ2-3, with a tentative D gene TRBD2 over 5 matching bases. The sample taken for sequencing was naive CD8+ T cells from blood, with Jurkat cell RNA spiked in. The cell subset or site label corresponds to: FACS-sorted CD8+CD4-CCR7+CD45RA+ naive T cells. This receptor has the CDR3 CASSLVPGTDTQYF. The DNA sequence is given as TGTGCCAGCAGCTTGGTCCCGGGAACAGATACGCAGTATTTT. The full variable domain, completed from the reference TRBV5-4 and TRBJ2-3 proteins outside the CDR3, reads ETGVTQSPTHLIKTRGQQVTLRCSSQSGHNTVSWYQQALGQGPQFIFQYYREEENGRGNFPPRFSGLQFPNYSSELNVNALELDDSALYLCASSLVPGTDTQYFGPGTRLTVL.